The subject of this entry is one TCR beta chain. Its antigen remains unidentified. Base qualities are not provided; no much larger clone lies one nucleotide away. The CDR3 sequence holds 17 residues, the cysteine and phenylalanine included. Only the CDR3 portion is preserved as DNA: 51 bases, with reading frame beginning at the first base. CDR1 SGHNT and CDR2 YYREEE were looked up in the germline V gene (reference sequence). The V end loses 1 base and the J end loses 0 bases, and a stretch of 15 bases separates them. The library was made by the immunoSEQ multiplex PCR assay. The immuneACCESS repertoire file appears here via TCRdb, limited to in-frame rearrangements. These files lack a portion of the clones; in checked studies, under half of the deficit traces to unresolved V genes, and the cause of the others is not known. For this sample there are 100,000 to 150,000 clones; 88% appear just once. Of the sample, about 3.4% falls within the top ten clones.

This sample was taken from a study of control samples from healthy donors and cancer patients (TCRdb year 2020). In this chain, TRBV5-4 is recombined with TRBJ2-3; no D gene can be assigned with confidence. The sequence derives from a man over 45 in good health. Sequencing input: blood. The CDR3 in this case is CASSLWQAYASTDTQYF. The DNA reads as follows: TGTGCCAGCAGCTTGTGGCAGGCCTATGCTAGCACAGATACGCAGTATTTT.